This T cell receptor (beta chain) was captured by sequencing in a study of a mutant IDH1 vaccine in newly diagnosed glioma. This sample's time point: baseline, week 1 (first vaccination visit). Treatment indicated: pre-vaccination baseline after standard-of-care therapy. Germline V gene sequence: CDR1 MNHEY, CDR2 SMNVEV (reference sequence). The germline V and J ends were trimmed by 2 bases and 0 bases, with 5 bases remaining between them. CDR3 length: 15 residues. This table comes from immunoSEQ multiplex PCR, and its TCRdb copy is limited to in-frame clones, with some not included. Counted here are 30,000 to 40,000 clones, around nine tenths occurring once; the ten biggest clones make up about a sixth.

This material consisted of PBMCs, taken from a glioma patient treated with radiotherapy, temozolomide or both. The genes are TRBV27 and TRBJ2-6, with D hard to call. This clonotype was obtained from a man aged 18 to 30 with glioma. The CDR3 region has the DNA TGTGCCAGCAGTTTACACCCCTCTGGGGCCAACGTCCTGACTTTC. Its translation is CASSLHPSGANVLTF.